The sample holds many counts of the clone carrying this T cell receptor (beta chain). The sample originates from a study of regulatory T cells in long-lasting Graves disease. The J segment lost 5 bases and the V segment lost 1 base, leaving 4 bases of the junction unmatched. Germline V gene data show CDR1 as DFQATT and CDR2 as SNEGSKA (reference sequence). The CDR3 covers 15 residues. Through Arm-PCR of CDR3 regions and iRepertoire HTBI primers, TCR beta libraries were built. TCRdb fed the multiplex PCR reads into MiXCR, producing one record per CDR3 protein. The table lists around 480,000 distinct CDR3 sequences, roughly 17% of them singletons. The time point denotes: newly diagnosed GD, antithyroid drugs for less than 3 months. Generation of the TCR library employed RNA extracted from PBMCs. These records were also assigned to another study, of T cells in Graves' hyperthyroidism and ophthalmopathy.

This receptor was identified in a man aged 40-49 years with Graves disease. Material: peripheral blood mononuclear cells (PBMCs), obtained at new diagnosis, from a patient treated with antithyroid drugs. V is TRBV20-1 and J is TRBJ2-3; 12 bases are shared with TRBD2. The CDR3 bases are TGCAGTGCTAGAGTCCCTAGCGGGAGGGGAGATACGCAGTATTTT. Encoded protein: CSARVPSGRGDTQYF.